The T cell receptor beta chain described here comes from a study of blood T cell repertoires in COVID-19. Original processing notes: How many nucleated cells were present was estimated from reference gene primer amplification. Repertoires were generated with immunoSEQ multiplex PCR, while TCRdb's copy carries only in-frame clones and drops some. The V and J calls and the clone size are those of that table, but D and trimming were determined from the DNA. The table has about 130,000 clones, approximately 85% seen once; the top ten hold roughly 5.4%. The germline V gene encodes CDR1 LGHDT and CDR2 YNNKEL (reference sequence). J gave up 6 bases and V 0 bases, and 10 bases lay outside the gene matches. The CDR3 sequence is 16 residues long.

The J gene is TRBJ2-5, the V gene TRBV3-1 (or the pseudogene TRBV3-2); the match to TRBD2 covers 7 bases. Sequencing used peripheral blood. The source is a human donor in a cohort sampled during active COVID-19. The CDR3 loop reads CASSQDRTRTAKTQYF. Written as DNA, the CDR3 is TGTGCCAGCAGCCAAGATAGGACTAGGACGGCGAAGACCCAGTACTTC.